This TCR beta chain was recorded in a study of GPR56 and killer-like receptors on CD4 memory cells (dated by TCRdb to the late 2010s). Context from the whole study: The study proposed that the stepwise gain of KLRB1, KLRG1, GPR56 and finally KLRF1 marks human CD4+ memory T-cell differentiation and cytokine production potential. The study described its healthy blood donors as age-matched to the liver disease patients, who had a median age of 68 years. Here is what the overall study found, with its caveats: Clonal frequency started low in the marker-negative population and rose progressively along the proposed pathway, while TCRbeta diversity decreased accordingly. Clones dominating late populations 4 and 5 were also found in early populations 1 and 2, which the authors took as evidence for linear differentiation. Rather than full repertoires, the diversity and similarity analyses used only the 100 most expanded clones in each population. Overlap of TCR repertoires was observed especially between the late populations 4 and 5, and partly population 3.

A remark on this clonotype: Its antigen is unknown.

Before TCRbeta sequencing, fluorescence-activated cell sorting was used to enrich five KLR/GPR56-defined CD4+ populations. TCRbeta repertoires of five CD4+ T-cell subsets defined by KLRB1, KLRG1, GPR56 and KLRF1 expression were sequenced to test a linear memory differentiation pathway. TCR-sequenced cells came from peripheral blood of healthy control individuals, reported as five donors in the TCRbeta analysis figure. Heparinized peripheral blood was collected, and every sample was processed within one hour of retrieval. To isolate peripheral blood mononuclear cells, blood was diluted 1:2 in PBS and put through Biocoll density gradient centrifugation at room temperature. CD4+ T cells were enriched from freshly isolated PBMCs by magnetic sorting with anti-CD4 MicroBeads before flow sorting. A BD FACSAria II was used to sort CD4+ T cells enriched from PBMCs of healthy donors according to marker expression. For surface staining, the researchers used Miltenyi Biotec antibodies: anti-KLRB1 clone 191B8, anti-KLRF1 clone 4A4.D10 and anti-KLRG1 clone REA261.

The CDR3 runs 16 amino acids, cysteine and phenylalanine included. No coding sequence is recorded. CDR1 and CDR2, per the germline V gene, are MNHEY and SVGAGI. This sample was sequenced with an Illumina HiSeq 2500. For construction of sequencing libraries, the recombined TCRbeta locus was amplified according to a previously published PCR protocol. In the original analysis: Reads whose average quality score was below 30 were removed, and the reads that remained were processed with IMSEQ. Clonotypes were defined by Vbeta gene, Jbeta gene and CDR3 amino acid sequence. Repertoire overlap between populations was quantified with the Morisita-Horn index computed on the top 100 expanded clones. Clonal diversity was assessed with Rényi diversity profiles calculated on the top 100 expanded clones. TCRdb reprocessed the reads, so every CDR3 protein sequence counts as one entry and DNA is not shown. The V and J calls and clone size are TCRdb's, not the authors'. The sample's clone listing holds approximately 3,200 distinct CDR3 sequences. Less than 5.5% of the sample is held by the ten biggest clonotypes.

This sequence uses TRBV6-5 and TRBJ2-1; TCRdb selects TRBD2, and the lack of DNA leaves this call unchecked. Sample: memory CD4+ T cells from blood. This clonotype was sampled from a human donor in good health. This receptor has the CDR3 CASSYPTGGGAGEQFF.